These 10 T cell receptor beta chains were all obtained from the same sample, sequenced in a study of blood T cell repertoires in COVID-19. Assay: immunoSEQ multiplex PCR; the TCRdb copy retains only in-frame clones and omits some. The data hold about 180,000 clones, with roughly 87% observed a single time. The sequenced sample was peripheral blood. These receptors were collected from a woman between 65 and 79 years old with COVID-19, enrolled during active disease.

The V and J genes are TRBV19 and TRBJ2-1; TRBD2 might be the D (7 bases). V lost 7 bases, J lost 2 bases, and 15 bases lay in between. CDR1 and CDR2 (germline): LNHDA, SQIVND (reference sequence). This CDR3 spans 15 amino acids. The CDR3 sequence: CASTKRGGPYNEQFF. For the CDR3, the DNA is TGTGCCAGTACGAAGAGGGGGGGCCCCTACAATGAGCAGTTCTTC. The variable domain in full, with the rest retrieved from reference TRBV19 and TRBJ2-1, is DGGITQSPKYLFRKEGQNVTLSCEQNLNHDAMYWYRQDPGQGLRLIYYSQIVNDFQKGDIAEGYSVSREKKESFPLTVTSAQKNPTAFYLCASTKRGGPYNEQFFGPGTRLTVL.

The CDR3 sequence is CATSDPSGGGPYYNEQFF. CDR3 nucleotides: TGTGCCACCAGTGATCCCTCCGGGGGAGGGCCCTACTACAATGAGCAGTTCTTC. The chain is built from TRBV24-1 and TRBJ2-1; 7 positions match TRBD2. Germline lookup yields CDR1 KGHDR and CDR2 SFDVKD. V was pared by 3 bases and J by 3 bases, with 13 bases of the junction left unmatched. The CDR3 length is 18 residues.

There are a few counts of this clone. The CDR3 region has the DNA TGTGCCAGCAGCTTAGGGGGACCAGGGGACTACGAGCAGTACTTC. It encodes CASSLGGPGDYEQYF. This rearrangement joins TRBV7-9 to TRBJ2-7, with a weak D call TRBD1 (6 bases). Per the germline V gene, CDR1 is SEHNR and CDR2 is FQNEAQ (reference sequence). Trimming stripped 1 base from V and 3 bases from J, with 13 bases between. The CDR3 extends over 15 amino acids.

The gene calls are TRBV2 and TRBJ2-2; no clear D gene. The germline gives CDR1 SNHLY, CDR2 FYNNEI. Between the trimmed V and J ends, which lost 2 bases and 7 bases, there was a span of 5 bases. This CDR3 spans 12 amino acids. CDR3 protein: CASSEYIGELFF. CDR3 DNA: TGTGCCAGCAGTGAATACATCGGGGAGCTGTTTTTT.

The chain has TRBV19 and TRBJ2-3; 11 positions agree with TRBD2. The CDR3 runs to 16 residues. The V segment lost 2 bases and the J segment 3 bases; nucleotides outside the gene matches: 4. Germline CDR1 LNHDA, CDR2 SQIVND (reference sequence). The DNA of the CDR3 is TGTGCCAGTAGTATACTTCCTAGCGGGAGGACAGATACGCAGTATTTT. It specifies CASSILPSGRTDTQYF. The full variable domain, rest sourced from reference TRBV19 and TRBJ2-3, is DGGITQSPKYLFRKEGQNVTLSCEQNLNHDAMYWYRQDPGQGLRLIYYSQIVNDFQKGDIAEGYSVSREKKESFPLTVTSAQKNPTAFYLCASSILPSGRTDTQYFGPGTRLTVL.

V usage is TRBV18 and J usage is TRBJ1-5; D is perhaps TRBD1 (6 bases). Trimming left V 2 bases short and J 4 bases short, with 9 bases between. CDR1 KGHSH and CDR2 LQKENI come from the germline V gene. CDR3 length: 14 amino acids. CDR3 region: CASSPAGENQPQHF. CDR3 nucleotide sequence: TGTGCCAGCTCACCAGCAGGGGAGAATCAGCCCCAGCATTTT.

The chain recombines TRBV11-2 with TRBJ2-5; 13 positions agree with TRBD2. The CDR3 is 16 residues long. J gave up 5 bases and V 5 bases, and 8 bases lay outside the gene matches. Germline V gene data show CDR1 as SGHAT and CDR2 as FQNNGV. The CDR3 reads CASSIRLAGGEETQYF. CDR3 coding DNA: TGTGCCAGCAGCATCCGACTAGCGGGAGGCGAGGAGACCCAGTACTTC.

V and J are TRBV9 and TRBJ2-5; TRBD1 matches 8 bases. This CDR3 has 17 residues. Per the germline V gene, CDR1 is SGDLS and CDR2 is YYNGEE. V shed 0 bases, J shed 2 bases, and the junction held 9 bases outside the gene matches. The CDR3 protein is CASSVGTGTRFQETQYF. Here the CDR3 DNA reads TGTGCCAGCAGCGTAGGGACAGGGACCCGATTTCAAGAGACCCAGTACTTC.

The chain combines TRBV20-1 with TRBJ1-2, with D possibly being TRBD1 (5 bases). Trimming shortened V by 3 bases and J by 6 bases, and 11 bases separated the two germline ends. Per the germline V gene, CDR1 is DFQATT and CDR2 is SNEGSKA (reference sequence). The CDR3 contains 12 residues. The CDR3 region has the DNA TGCAGTGCTAGTCGCCAGGGTGATGGCTACACCTTC. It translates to CSASRQGDGYTF.

The CDR3 spells CASSEMGRRILYYGYTF. The CDR3 DNA sequence: TGTGCCAGCAGTGAAATGGGGCGTCGGATTCTGTACTATGGCTACACCTTC. The chain links TRBV6-1 to TRBJ1-2; maybe TRBD1 (5 bases). The CDR3 extends over 17 amino acids. V shed 2 bases and J shed 3 bases, with 19 bases lying between them. From germline, CDR1 is MNHNS and CDR2 SASEGT.